These 15 T cell receptor beta chains came from one sample sequenced in a study of cytomegalovirus exposure and HLA in healthy donors. PCR employed 60 Vbeta and 13 Jbeta primers. Only in-frame clones appear in the TCRdb table, and some are missing; sequencing was by immunoSEQ multiplex PCR. The sample holds approximately 180,000 clones; about 80% are singletons and the top ten take 0.9% to 1.2%. Sequencing input: PBMCs. These receptors came from a woman aged 40 to 50 in good health and CMV-seronegative.

As for this clone: Other DNA sequences from this sample encode an identical CDR3 as well. V is TRBV9 and J is TRBJ1-3; D is perhaps TRBD1 (6 bases). Germline values: CDR1 SGDLS, CDR2 YYNGEE. V lost 3 bases and J 0 bases, leaving 13 bases between the germline ends. The CDR3 extends over 16 amino acids. CDR3 loop: CASSADRPSSGNTIYF. The CDR3 DNA sequence: TGTGCCAGCAGCGCGGACAGACCCTCCTCTGGAAACACCATATATTTT.

This chain uses TRBV5-8 with TRBJ2-5; weak D call: TRBD1 (6 bases). The V gene's germline CDR1 is SGHTS and CDR2 YDEGEE. CDR3 length equals 15 residues. V lost 6 bases to trimming and J lost 4 bases, with 19 bases between them. CDR3 residues: CASNPLRGGRETQYF. CDR3 DNA: TGTGCCAGCAACCCGCTCCGTGGGGGCCGAGAGACCCAGTACTTC.

This chain joins TRBV19 and TRBJ1-3; D is unresolved. The V end was cut by 5 bases, the J end by 0 bases, with 5 bases between. Per the germline V gene, CDR1 is LNHDA and CDR2 is SQIVND (reference sequence). The CDR3 consists of 13 residues. As DNA, the CDR3 is TGTGCCAGTAGTGGCCACTCTGGAAACACCATATATTTT. Residues: CASSGHSGNTIYF.

J is TRBJ1-1 and V is TRBV4-1, with D possibly matching TRBD1 (5 bases). The CDR3 runs to 15 residues. Germline V gene sequence: CDR1 MGHRA, CDR2 YSYEKL. The V gene lost 0 bases and the J gene lost 4 bases, with 12 bases spanning the gap. Written as DNA, the CDR3 is TGCGCCAGCAGCCAAGAACAGGCAGGAGTCACTGAAGCTTTCTTT. Its protein product is CASSQEQAGVTEAFF.

The chain joins TRBV9 to TRBJ1-2; 7 bases match TRBD1. CDR1 and CDR2 from the germline V gene are SGDLS and YYNGEE. This CDR3 is 16 amino acids long. With 0 bases clipped from V and 7 bases from J, the junction kept 12 bases outside the gene matches. CDR3 nucleotide sequence: TGTGCCAGCAGCGTAGTGGAAGGACAGGAGGGGCTTGGCTACACCTTC. Protein: CASSVVEGQEGLGYTF.

The rearrangement joins TRBV18 to TRBJ1-4, with D unclear. Deletions cut 6 bases from V and 5 bases from J, with 13 bases between. From germline, CDR1 is KGHSH and CDR2 LQKENI. CDR3 length: 14 residues. The CDR3 DNA reads TGTGCCAGCTCGCCTCAGTCTTTGAATGAAAAACTGTTTTTT. It codes for CASSPQSLNEKLFF.

V gene TRBV29-1 combines with J gene TRBJ2-5, with TRBD2 as a possible D gene (5 bases). This CDR3 spans 17 amino acids. The V gene's germline CDR1 is SQVTM and CDR2 ANQGSEA. Trimming took off 4 bases at V and 3 bases at J, with 24 bases between the two ends. The CDR3 loop is CSVASLNAPGSEETQYF. DNA of the CDR3: TGCAGCGTTGCATCCCTTAATGCCCCAGGTAGCGAAGAGACCCAGTACTTC.

The chain is built from TRBV6-5 and TRBJ1-3, with 7 positions matching TRBD1. The CDR3 runs 15 residues. V trimming: 6 bases; J trimming: 3 bases; junction bases outside the gene matches: 8. CDR1 and CDR2 from the germline V gene are MNHEY and SVGAGI. The CDR3, as DNA: TGTGCCAGCAGCCCAGACAGGGCTTATGGAAACACCATATATTTT. Residues: CASSPDRAYGNTIYF.

This clone appeared once. The CDR3 reads CASSLTPPDRAYGDGTEAFF. The CDR3, as DNA: TGTGCCAGCAGCTTAACCCCTCCTGACAGGGCCTACGGGGATGGCACTGAAGCTTTCTTT. The chain carries TRBV7-6 and TRBJ1-1; 7 positions match TRBD1. Per the germline V gene, CDR1 is SGHVS and CDR2 is FNYEAQ. V shed 2 bases and J 4 bases; nucleotides not matched to a gene: 22. The CDR3 has 20 residues.

The genes are TRBV14 and TRBJ2-7, with 9 bases aligning to TRBD2. Germline lookup yields CDR1 SGHDN and CDR2 FVKESK. This CDR3 contains 15 residues. V shed 4 bases and J 9 bases; nucleotides not matched to a gene: 13. The CDR3 DNA follows: TGTGCCAGCAGCCCCTATGTAGCGGGAGAAGAGCGGCAGTACTTC. This translates into CASSPYVAGEERQYF.

This chain uses TRBV5-1 with TRBJ1-1; possibly TRBD1 for D (6 bases). Deletions cut 4 bases from V and 6 bases from J, with 22 bases between. The CDR3 runs 16 residues. Germline lookup yields CDR1 SGHRS and CDR2 YFSETQ. CDR3 in amino acids: CASSVGGVRGYSEAFF. The CDR3 DNA reads as TGCGCCAGCAGCGTTGGGGGCGTCAGGGGTTATTCTGAAGCTTTCTTT.

This clone was seen a single time. The chain employs TRBV7-3 and TRBJ2-3, with TRBD2 matching 9 bases. After removal of 1 base from V and 6 bases from J, the junction contained 11 bases not matched to a gene. Germline V lookup: CDR1 SGHTA, CDR2 FQGTGA. The CDR3 has 17 residues. CDR3 DNA: TGTGCCAGCAGCTTAAGGGGATTAGCGGGAGTTCGGGATACGCAGTATTTT. It specifies CASSLRGLAGVRDTQYF.

This clone was found once. The chain links TRBV9 to TRBJ1-1; 7 bases agree with TRBD1. CDR3 length: 14 residues. Germline CDR1 and CDR2: SGDLS and YYNGEE. The ends lost 4 bases at V and 8 bases at J; junction bases unmatched: 11. CDR3 nucleotides: TGTGCCAGCAGCCCAGTGACAGGGAGAGGCGAAGCTTTCTTT. Amino acids: CASSPVTGRGEAFF.

The chain has TRBV6-1 and TRBJ1-1; 8 nucleotides agree with TRBD1. The CDR3 has 12 residues. V was pared by 3 bases and J by 11 bases, with 5 bases of the junction left unmatched. Germline assignment: CDR1 MNHNS and CDR2 SASEGT. In DNA form, the CDR3 reads TGTGCCAGCAGTGACATGACAGGGGTCGCTTTCTTT. Protein sequence: CASSDMTGVAFF.

This chain joins TRBV7-2 and TRBJ2-3; the match to TRBD1 covers 7 bases. The V segment lost 5 bases and the J segment 0 bases; nucleotides outside the gene matches: 2. CDR1 is SGHTA, CDR2 FQGNSA, per germline. The CDR3 runs to 14 residues. The CDR3 sequence: CASSRTGSTDTQYF. CDR3 coding DNA: TGTGCCAGCAGCCGGACAGGAAGCACAGATACGCAGTATTTT.